This TCR beta chain was sequenced in a study of T cell repertoires in cytomegalovirus infection. Study summary: Selection of CMV epitopes for the study included recently identified HLA-C-restricted and well-studied HLA-B-restricted ones. CMV infection together with matching HLA type was indicated by public TCR beta signatures.

MiXCR was run by TCRdb on the reads, yielding one entry per CDR3 protein. There are about 360,000 distinct CDR3 sequences in the sample; approximately 35% occur only once, and approximately 13% lies in the top ten. Worth noting for this clonotype: The target antigen is unknown.

Deletions cut 3 bases from V and 8 bases from J, with 22 bases between. This CDR3 comprises 16 residues. The gene calls are TRBV12-3 or TRBV12-4 and TRBJ1-2, with D maybe TRBD1 (5 bases). The sequence derives from a human donor in good health (CMV status not recorded). Some clones in this sample may be carry-over from other donors' samples. Sequencing used cultured PBMCs, obtained from culture after CMV antigen stimulation. CDR3 amino acids: CASSFSGQERVSGYTF. CDR3 in DNA: TGTGCCAGCAGTTTTTCAGGGCAGGAACGAGTTTCGGGCTACACCTTC.